This T cell receptor beta chain was observed in a study of T cells in Graves' hyperthyroidism and ophthalmopathy. RNA transcripts gave rise to amplified TCR beta CDR3 regions. The TCR CDR3 first-round RT-PCR relied on the HTBI primer set. TCRdb called the multiplex PCR reads again in MiXCR, with one record for every CDR3 protein. Counted here are roughly 500,000 distinct CDR3 sequences, approximately 48% occurring once; the ten biggest clones make up about two fifths. This clonotype was recorded only once. Diagnoses rested on clinical symptoms, serum thyroxine and TRAb, thyroid ultrasound and orbital computed tomography. The V gene lost 3 bases and the J gene lost 2 bases, with 18 bases spanning the gap. The length of the CDR3 is 17 residues. Germline-derived CDR1 and CDR2 are LNHNV and YYDKDF (reference sequence).

The clonotype originates from an adult woman with Graves' disease, either hyperthyroidism or ophthalmopathy (not recorded which). Input material: peripheral blood or thyroid tissue (not recorded which). This chain joins TRBV15 and TRBJ2-3, with D perhaps assigned TRBD1 or TRBD2 (6 bases each). This CDR3 is CATSSGSETGATDTQYF. As DNA, the CDR3 is TGTGCCACCAGCAGCGGGAGTGAGACAGGTGCCACAGATACGCAGTATTTT.